Following are 19 T cell receptor beta chains from one sample sequenced in a study of cytomegalovirus exposure and HLA in healthy donors. Using immunoSEQ multiplex PCR, the repertoire was profiled, and TCRdb retains in-frame clones only, with some absent. The sample has 150,000 or so clones; 75% to 90% are singletons. The sample comprised PBMCs. Receptors originate from a man between 18 and 29 years old in good health and CMV-seropositive.

This chain connects TRBV5-4 to TRBJ1-1; D not certain. The CDR3 totals 12 residues. The V end lost 4 bases, the J end lost 1 base, and 5 bases lay between the germline ends. The germline CDR1 and CDR2 sequences are SGHNT and YYREEE (reference sequence). The DNA for the CDR3 is TGTGCCAGCAGCCCAGGGAACACTGAAGCTTTCTTT. It codes for CASSPGNTEAFF.

V gene TRBV7-2 combines with J gene TRBJ1-5; TRBD1 aligns across 12 bases. The junction had 2 bases not matched to a gene; V was cut back by 2 bases and J by 6 bases. Germline V gene data show CDR1 as SGHTA and CDR2 as FQGNSA. The CDR3 is made up of 15 amino acids. This CDR3 is CASSLQGQGAQPQHF. DNA for the CDR3: TGTGCCAGCAGCTTACAGGGACAGGGGGCTCAGCCCCAGCATTTT.

The chain is built from TRBV2 and TRBJ2-1; no clear D gene. Deletions cut 6 bases from V and 3 bases from J, with 3 bases between. CDR3 length: 11 residues. The V gene's germline CDR1 is SNHLY and CDR2 FYNNEI. CDR3 coding DNA: TGTGCCAGCAGATACTACAATGAGCAGTTCTTC. Translating it yields CASRYYNEQFF.

The gene calls are TRBV14 and TRBJ1-1; 7 nucleotides align to TRBD1. Trimming cost V 4 bases and J 11 bases; bases outside gene matches: 10. Germline loops: CDR1 SGHDN, CDR2 FVKESK. The CDR3 spans 13 residues. CDR3 in DNA: TGTGCCAGCAGCCCCAACAGGGGCGGTCGGGCTTTCTTT. Translation: CASSPNRGGRAFF. Using reference TRBV14 and TRBJ1-1 for the parts outside the CDR3, the full variable domain is EAGVTQFPSHSVIEKGQTVTLRCDPISGHDNLYWYRRVMGKEIKFLLHFVKESKQDESGMPNNRFLAERTGGTYSTLKVQPAELEDSGVYFCASSPNRGGRAFFGQGTRLTVV.

V usage is TRBV23-1 and J usage is TRBJ2-5; tentative D call: TRBD1 (5 bases). TRBV23-1 is annotated as an ORF whose role is uncertain. The V end was cut by 2 bases, the J end by 2 bases, with 6 bases between. The CDR3 loop spans 13 amino acids. The CDR3 DNA sequence: TGCGCCAGCAGTCAAGCAGGGCAAGAGACCCAGTACTTC. Its protein product is CASSQAGQETQYF.

V usage is TRBV28 and J usage is TRBJ2-1, with a weak D call TRBD1 (5 bases). The CDR3 spans 16 residues. The germline CDR1 and CDR2 sequences are MDHEN and SYDVKM. With 5 bases removed from V and 0 bases from J, the gap between germline ends came to 14 bases. Written as DNA, the CDR3 is TGTGCCAGCAGTCTGCCGACAGCGAGCTCCTACAATGAGCAGTTCTTC. Protein: CASSLPTASSYNEQFF. Looking up the rest from reference TRBV28 and TRBJ2-1 gives the full variable domain: DVKVTQSSRYLVKRTGEKVFLECVQDMDHENMFWYRQDPGLGLRLIYFSYDVKMKEKGDIPEGYSVSREKKERFSLILESASTNQTSMYLCASSLPTASSYNEQFFGPGTRLTVL.

The chain is built from TRBV6-5 and TRBJ2-3; 11 bases map to TRBD2. This CDR3 comprises 16 residues. Germline V CDR1 and CDR2: MNHEY, SVGAGI. Trimming cost V 4 bases and J 5 bases; bases outside gene matches: 8. The CDR3 protein is CASSSQLAGEIDTQYF. Written as DNA, the CDR3 is TGTGCCAGCAGTTCCCAACTAGCGGGAGAGATAGATACGCAGTATTTT.

This clone was observed a handful of times. This sequence joins TRBV5-1 and TRBJ2-7; D gene ambiguous. CDR3 length: 15 amino acids. V was shortened by 4 bases and J by 5 bases, with 19 bases between the two germline ends. In germline, CDR1 is SGHRS, CDR2 YFSETQ. CDR3: CASSPQQLSGHEQYF. DNA of the CDR3: TGCGCCAGCAGCCCTCAACAGCTTTCTGGCCACGAGCAGTACTTC.

This clone was seen a few times. The rearrangement uses TRBV6-5 and TRBJ1-2, with unresolved D. The CDR3 has 12 amino acids. Trimming removed 9 bases from V and 2 bases from J, with 10 bases in between. Germline CDR1 and CDR2: MNHEY and SVGAGI. The CDR3 nucleotides read TGTGCCAGTTCAGAGGAGAACTATGGCTACACCTTC. Translating gives CASSEENYGYTF.

J is TRBJ1-2 and V is TRBV5-5, with D perhaps matching TRBD1 (5 bases). Germline V gene data show CDR1 as SGHKS and CDR2 as YYEKEE (reference sequence). There are 15 residues in the CDR3. V was trimmed by 0 bases and J by 4 bases, leaving 13 bases between them. The CDR3 nucleotides read TGTGCCAGCAGCTTGGGAGCGGGGCTCGGCTATGGCTACACCTTC. Amino acid sequence: CASSLGAGLGYGYTF.

The chain combines TRBV28 with TRBJ2-5, with 11 bases identical to TRBD1. The CDR3 extends over 16 amino acids. Per germline, CDR1 MDHEN and CDR2 SYDVKM. V dropped 6 bases and J dropped 7; count of bases not matched to a gene: 13. The CDR3 DNA reads as TGTGCCAGCAGCTCCGCATCCCGGACAGGGGGCCTGACCCAGTACTTC. It specifies CASSSASRTGGLTQYF.

The rearrangement uses TRBV6-1 and TRBJ2-3, with 8 bases aligning to TRBD2. V lost 4 bases to trimming and J lost 2 bases; unmatched junction nucleotides: 8. Germline V gives CDR1 MNHNS, CDR2 SASEGT. The CDR3 loop spans 16 amino acids. DNA for the CDR3: TGTGCCAGCAGTGCCCGGACTAGCCGTAACACAGATACGCAGTATTTT. Amino acids: CASSARTSRNTDTQYF.

In its sample, this clone was seen a few times. The genes are TRBV28 and TRBJ1-5; 10 nucleotides agree with TRBD1. The junction had 3 bases not matched to a gene; V was cut back by 3 bases and J by 4 bases. Germline CDR1 MDHEN, CDR2 SYDVKM. This CDR3 contains 15 residues. This CDR3 reads CASSFRTGGNQPQHF. CDR3 nucleotide sequence: TGTGCCAGCAGTTTCCGGACAGGGGGTAATCAGCCCCAGCATTTT.

The chain joins TRBV6-1 to TRBJ1-5, with D uncertain. The CDR3 covers 16 residues. V lost 4 bases to trimming and J lost 5 bases, with 18 bases between them. Germline V CDR1 and CDR2: MNHNS, SASEGT. The CDR3 nucleotides are TGTGCCAGCAGTGGAGACTTCGGGGTCGGGTATCAGCCCCAGCATTTT. Translated: CASSGDFGVGYQPQHF.

This clone appeared a single time. The chain couples TRBV4-3 to TRBJ2-1, with unresolved D. The CDR3 runs to 12 residues. V was trimmed by 4 bases and J by 9 bases, leaving 10 bases between them. The germline CDR1 and CDR2 sequences are LGHNA and YSLEER. The CDR3 DNA sequence: TGCGCCAGCAGCCGCTACACGGGTGAGCAGTTCTTC. Protein sequence: CASSRYTGEQFF.

This clone has a handful of counts. The chain uses TRBV7-8 and TRBJ1-2; D gene unclear. CDR1 and CDR2 from the germline V gene are SGHVS and FQNEAQ. V was trimmed by 0 bases and J by 9 bases, leaving 11 bases between them. The CDR3 is made up of 13 amino acids. CDR3 nucleotide sequence: TGTGCCAGCAGCTTAGCTGGAGGGTGGAGCTACACCTTC. Its protein product is CASSLAGGWSYTF.

This clone was counted once. This chain uses TRBV14 with TRBJ1-2; 9 positions match TRBD1. The germline CDR1 and CDR2 sequences are SGHDN and FVKESK. V dropped 1 base and J dropped 8; count of bases not matched to a gene: 11. The CDR3 loop spans 16 amino acids. The DNA of the CDR3 is TGTGCCAGCAGCCAAGGAGCTCGGACAGGGGCACAGGGCTACACCTTC. It yields the protein CASSQGARTGAQGYTF.

The V gene is TRBV7-9, the J gene TRBJ1-4; 11 bases are a match to TRBD1. This CDR3 contains 17 residues. Germline V gene sequence: CDR1 SEHNR, CDR2 FQNEAQ (reference sequence). V gave up 0 bases and J gave up 4 bases; unmatched junction bases: 4. The CDR3 here is CASSLADRGLSNEKLFF. For the CDR3, the DNA is TGTGCCAGCAGCTTAGCGGACAGGGGGCTAAGTAATGAAAAACTGTTTTTT.

The chain recombines TRBV28 with TRBJ1-5; D is unclear. Germline values: CDR1 MDHEN, CDR2 SYDVKM. The CDR3 covers 17 residues. Trimming removed 1 base at V and 0 bases at J, with 13 bases between. CDR3 in amino acids: CASSLFRSGFSNQPQHF. Written as DNA, the CDR3 is TGTGCCAGCAGTTTATTCAGATCGGGTTTTAGCAATCAGCCCCAGCATTTT.